This note documents a single T cell receptor beta chain sequence. Enrollment of patients from Seattle took place during active infection, with longitudinal follow-up. TCRdb keeps only in-frame clones here, not all; method: immunoSEQ multiplex PCR. The sample holds approximately 290,000 clones, approximately 83% seen once. These data originate in a study of blood T cell repertoires in COVID-19. This CDR3 is built from 14 residues. Germline assignment: CDR1 SGHRS and CDR2 YFSETQ. The V and J ends lost 2 bases and 0 bases respectively, with 7 bases between them. The sample consisted of peripheral blood. The chain couples TRBV5-1 to TRBJ2-3, with D perhaps matching TRBD2 (5 bases). The receptor was isolated from a person aged 70 to 85 with COVID-19, enrolled during active disease. Here the CDR3 DNA reads TGCGCCAGCAGCTTACTAGACAGCACAGATACGCAGTATTTT. Protein: CASSLLDSTDTQYF.